Each of the 4 T cell receptor beta chains below was sequenced from the same sample in a study of blood T cell repertoires in COVID-19. Repertoires were generated with immunoSEQ multiplex PCR, while TCRdb's copy carries only in-frame clones and drops some. The sample contains 200,000 to 300,000 clones, approximately 86% of which appear only once. Sequences were obtained from PBMCs or T cells enriched from blood (not recorded which). These receptors were collected from a woman aged 18-29 years who had recovered from COVID-19.

The chain links TRBV6-5 to TRBJ2-7; 9 bases map to TRBD2. Germline V gene lookup returns CDR1 MNHEY and CDR2 SVGAGI. The V segment lost 8 bases and the J segment 6 bases; nucleotides outside the gene matches: 11. The CDR3 is 14 residues long. In nucleotides, the CDR3 is TGTGCCAGCCATAGCCCGGGACTAGCAGGCGAGCAGTACTTC. This gives the protein CASHSPGLAGEQYF.

The V gene is TRBV9, the J gene TRBJ1-2; 10 bases line up with TRBD1. V lost 3 bases, J lost 4 bases, and 6 bases stayed unmatched. Germline CDR1 SGDLS, CDR2 YYNGEE. This CDR3 has 15 residues. CDR3 DNA sequence: TGTGCCAGCAGCGGAGAGACAGGGGGCTTCTATGGCTACACCTTC. Translating gives CASSGETGGFYGYTF.

The J gene is TRBJ2-5, the V gene TRBV29-1; weak D call: TRBD1 (6 bases). Germline loops: CDR1 SQVTM, CDR2 ANQGSEA. This CDR3 has 14 amino acids. The V end was cut by 4 bases, the J end by 4 bases, with 16 bases between. CDR3 in amino acids: CSVGGLLVLETQYF. The CDR3 DNA is TGCAGCGTTGGGGGGCTACTAGTTTTAGAGACCCAGTACTTC.

The V call is TRBV30, the J call TRBJ1-2; weak D call: TRBD1 (6 bases). V was trimmed by 6 bases and J by 2 bases, leaving 13 bases between them. Germline CDR1 and CDR2: GTSNPN and SVGIG (reference sequence). The CDR3 covers 13 residues. This chain's CDR3 is CACTGIGNYGYTF. The CDR3 DNA is TGTGCCTGTACAGGGATCGGAAACTATGGCTACACCTTC.